One sample yielded the 32 T cell receptor beta chains listed below, sequenced in a study of monozygotic twins with inflammatory bowel disease. TCRdb re-called the 5' RACE reads; every CDR3 protein appears as one record, without DNA. With fewer than 400,000 distinct CDR3 sequences in the sample, the ten largest clones hold more than 4.5%. Sequencing was done on a sample of blood. These receptors originate from a human donor with ulcerative colitis or Crohn's disease, or a healthy co-twin of an affected twin (not recorded which).

This chain connects TRBV5-1 to TRBJ2-3; the D call from TCRdb, TRBD2, cannot be confirmed without DNA. Germline CDR1 and CDR2: SGHRS and YFSETQ. The CDR3 extends over 15 amino acids. The CDR3 region is CASSTGTSETDTQYF.

This chain links TRBV7-9 with TRBJ2-4. The CDR3 length is 16 residues. Germline assignment: CDR1 SEHNR and CDR2 FQNEAQ (reference sequence). The CDR3 protein is CASSLANVLAQNFQYF.

The chain recombines TRBV5-6 with TRBJ2-1; TCRdb's D gene call, TRBD2, goes unchecked for lack of DNA. Germline loops: CDR1 SGHDT, CDR2 YYEEEE. The CDR3 runs 19 residues. CDR3 protein: CASSLVSSGSGAPYNEQFF.

The chain links TRBV20-1 to TRBJ2-7; TCRdb's assignment of TRBD2 cannot be checked, as there is no DNA. Germline CDR1 DFQATT, CDR2 SNEGSKA (reference sequence). The CDR3 covers 14 residues. The chain's CDR3 is CSASGLAGAYEQYF.

The chain recombines TRBV6-5 with TRBJ1-5. The germline CDR1 and CDR2 sequences are MNHEY and SVGAGI. This CDR3 is 12 amino acids long. The CDR3 here is CASSYVGQPQHF.

The genes are TRBV12-5 and TRBJ2-7; there is no DNA to check the TCRdb D call of TRBD1. Germline V lookup: CDR1 LGHNT, CDR2 FRNRAP. This CDR3 region has 16 residues. CDR3 sequence reads: CASGRTGQGISYEQYF.

V is TRBV7-2 and J is TRBJ2-3; TCRdb's assignment of TRBD2 cannot be checked, as there is no DNA. Germline V gene data show CDR1 as SGHTA and CDR2 as FQGNSA. The CDR3 length is 16 residues. CDR3 loop: CASSQLAGRGADTQYF.

This chain links TRBV2 with TRBJ1-6; there is no DNA to check the TCRdb D call of TRBD1. This CDR3 spans 14 amino acids. Germline loops: CDR1 SNHLY, CDR2 FYNNEI. This chain's CDR3 is CASLTGIFPSPLHF.

CDR3 amino acids: CASRKSLGDRNVF. This chain links TRBV6-5 with TRBJ1-4; the TCRdb call, TRBD1, lacks DNA for checking. CDR3 length equals 13 residues. CDR1 MNHEY and CDR2 SVGAGI come from the germline V gene.

V is TRBV20-1 and J is TRBJ2-7; there is no DNA to check the TCRdb D call of TRBD1. Germline CDR1 reads DFQATT; CDR2 reads SNEGSKA (reference sequence). The CDR3 is 12 amino acids. The CDR3 is CSAPSATYEQYF.

The chain recombines TRBV28 with TRBJ2-7. The CDR3 runs 14 residues. Germline V gene sequence: CDR1 MDHEN, CDR2 SYDVKM. The CDR3 spells CASSARTGPYEQYF.

The chain has TRBV7-2 and TRBJ1-1. Per germline, CDR1 SGHTA and CDR2 FQGNSA. This CDR3 comprises 13 residues. CDR3 in amino acids: CASRQGILTEAFF.

The rearrangement links TRBV28 to TRBJ2-3; checking the TCRdb D call of TRBD1 is not possible without DNA. The CDR3 consists of 14 residues. Germline V CDR1 and CDR2: MDHEN, SYDVKM. CDR3 sequence reads: CAISAGGLADTQYF.

The chain is built from TRBV2 and TRBJ2-7; TCRdb's assignment of TRBD1 cannot be checked, as there is no DNA. Germline CDR1 and CDR2: SNHLY and FYNNEI. This CDR3 has 14 amino acids. The CDR3 loop reads CASSRQAGSYEQYF.

V and J are TRBV21-1 and TRBJ2-1; the TCRdb call, TRBD1, lacks DNA for checking. TRBV21-1 is recorded as a pseudogene. The CDR3 spans 16 residues. Here the CDR3 reads CASSIGPGGSYNEQFF.

This chain's CDR3 is CASRSFGTEAFF. The chain is built from TRBV28 and TRBJ1-1. The CDR3 spans 12 residues. Germline CDR1 MDHEN, CDR2 SYDVKM. The whole variable domain, filled in from reference TRBV28 and TRBJ1-1, reads DVKVTQSSRYLVKRTGEKVFLECVQDMDHENMFWYRQDPGLGLRLIYFSYDVKMKEKGDIPEGYSVSREKKERFSLILESASTNQTSMYLCASRSFGTEAFFGQGTRLTVV.

The chain uses TRBV12-3 or TRBV12-4 and TRBJ2-6; no DNA is available, so the TRBD2 call from TCRdb remains unchecked. The CDR3 length is 15 residues. The chain's CDR3 is CASTGTNSGANVLTF.

V is TRBV5-5 and J is TRBJ2-2. The CDR3 has 11 amino acids. Germline loops: CDR1 SGHKS, CDR2 YYEKEE (reference sequence). The CDR3 protein is CASRSTGELFF. The full variable domain, completed using reference TRBV5-5 and TRBJ2-2, is DAGVTQSPTHLIKTRGQQVTLRCSPISGHKSVSWYQQVLGQGPQFIFQYYEKEERGRGNFPDRFSARQFPNYSSELNVNALLLGDSALYLCASRSTGELFFGEGSRLTVL.

The V gene is TRBV11-1, the J gene TRBJ2-2; checking the TCRdb D call of TRBD2 is not possible without DNA. The CDR3 length is 19 residues. The germline V gene encodes CDR1 SGHAT and CDR2 FQDESV (reference sequence). The CDR3 spells CASSTTSAAAGGVVGELFF. Filled out from reference TRBV11-1 and TRBJ2-2, the complete variable domain reads EAEVAQSPRYKITEKSQAVAFWCDPISGHATLYWYRQILGQGPELLVQFQDESVVDDSQLPKDRFSAERLKGVDSTLKIQPAELGDSAMYLCASSTTSAAAGGVVGELFFGEGSRLTVL.

The chain recombines TRBV10-3 with TRBJ1-6; with no DNA, the TCRdb D assignment of TRBD1 cannot be verified. The germline V gene encodes CDR1 ENHRY and CDR2 SYGVKD. The CDR3 has 16 amino acids. CDR3 protein: CAISEGGMAFNSPLHF.

The rearrangement joins TRBV7-9 to TRBJ2-3. This CDR3 spans 13 amino acids. Germline V gene data show CDR1 as SEHNR and CDR2 as FQNEAQ (reference sequence). CDR3 in amino acids: CASSSSDPSTQYF.

The chain recombines TRBV7-2 with TRBJ2-7; TCRdb gives TRBD1 as the D gene, but with no DNA this cannot be confirmed. Germline V gene sequence: CDR1 SGHTA, CDR2 FQGNSA. The CDR3 totals 13 residues. CDR3 residues: CASSFTGSIEQYF.

This sequence joins TRBV5-4 and TRBJ2-3. The CDR3 contains 13 residues. Germline V lookup: CDR1 SGHNT, CDR2 YYREEE (reference sequence). CDR3: CASRRTGADTQYF. Looking up the rest from reference TRBV5-4 and TRBJ2-3 gives the full variable domain: ETGVTQSPTHLIKTRGQQVTLRCSSQSGHNTVSWYQQALGQGPQFIFQYYREEENGRGNFPPRFSGLQFPNYSSELNVNALELDDSALYLCASRRTGADTQYFGPGTRLTVL.

The chain has TRBV5-1 and TRBJ1-2. Germline V gene sequence: CDR1 SGHRS, CDR2 YFSETQ. The CDR3 length is 15 residues. The CDR3 protein is CASSPGGGPESGYTF.

The chain links TRBV12-3 or TRBV12-4 to TRBJ2-1. CDR3 length: 15 amino acids. CDR3 protein: CASSLRILSSPEQFF.

The chain is built from TRBV10-1 and TRBJ1-4; the TCRdb D gene call, TRBD1, has no DNA to confirm it. The germline CDR1 and CDR2 sequences are WNHNN and SYGVQD (reference sequence). The CDR3 has 11 amino acids. CDR3 sequence: CARGTFEKLFF.

CDR3 sequence: CASSALRDYHPDTQYF. The rearrangement uses TRBV7-9 and TRBJ2-3; the TCRdb D gene call, TRBD2, has no DNA to confirm it. The CDR3 totals 16 residues. CDR1 and CDR2 (germline): SEHNR, FQNEAQ (reference sequence).

The chain couples TRBV20-1 to TRBJ1-2; TCRdb lists TRBD1, though no DNA is available to test this call. Per the germline V gene, CDR1 is DFQATT and CDR2 is SNEGSKA (reference sequence). The CDR3 is 14 residues long. The CDR3 sequence is CSAGGQHLNYGYTF.

The V gene is TRBV5-1, the J gene TRBJ2-3; the D call of TRBD2 rests on TCRdb alone, since no DNA is present to check it. The germline V gene has CDR1 SGHRS and CDR2 YFSETQ. This CDR3 is 15 amino acids long. The CDR3 sequence: CASSLSGGARDTQYF.

CDR3 in amino acids: CASSQGYRVSYNEQFF. This chain uses TRBV14 with TRBJ2-1; the TCRdb call, TRBD1, lacks DNA for checking. This CDR3 is 16 amino acids long. The V gene's germline CDR1 is SGHDN and CDR2 FVKESK.

V gene TRBV28 combines with J gene TRBJ2-7; TCRdb's D call of TRBD2 is untestable without DNA. The CDR3 runs 15 residues. CDR1 and CDR2 (germline): MDHEN, SYDVKM. CDR3 protein: CASRREVRLTYEQYF. Full variable domain (missing parts from reference TRBV28 and TRBJ2-7): DVKVTQSSRYLVKRTGEKVFLECVQDMDHENMFWYRQDPGLGLRLIYFSYDVKMKEKGDIPEGYSVSREKKERFSLILESASTNQTSMYLCASRREVRLTYEQYFGPGTRLTVT.

V and J are TRBV20-1 and TRBJ2-3. Germline V gene lookup returns CDR1 DFQATT and CDR2 SNEGSKA (reference sequence). CDR3 length: 11 residues. The CDR3 reads CSVERQSTQYF.